These T cell receptor beta chains were read from a single sample in a study of shared clonotypes between healthy human individuals. Clones were sequenced by immunoSEQ multiplex PCR, and TCRdb holds only the in-frame ones, with some missing. The sample shows roughly 890,000 clones, 92% of them seen only once. Sequencing input: naive CD8+ T cells sorted from blood. These receptors were obtained from a young man in good health. Both conserved end residues are part of each CDR3. D genes are given only for firm matches. Only some rows state a clone size, as once, few, many or a class for expanded clones.

v_call: TRBV10-2; j_call: TRBJ2-3; clone_size: NA; d_call: NA; cdr3_nt: TGCGCCAGCAGTGAGTTCCGGGGTCTAGATACGCAGTATTTT; cdr3_aa: CASSEFRGLDTQYF
v_call: TRBV6-5; j_call: TRBJ2-7; clone_size: NA; d_call: TRBD2; cdr3_nt: TGTGCCAGCAGGGGACTAAGCGAGCAGTACTTC; cdr3_aa: CASRGLSEQYF
v_call: TRBV6-5; j_call: TRBJ2-1; clone_size: NA; d_call: TRBD1; cdr3_nt: TGTGCCAGCAGTTACGGGACAGCGACGTTCTTC; cdr3_aa: CASSYGTATFF
v_call: TRBV29-1; j_call: TRBJ2-5; clone_size: NA; d_call: NA; cdr3_nt: TGCAGCGTTGAGGGTCGGGGCCAGGGGCAAGAGACCCAGTACTTC; cdr3_aa: CSVEGRGQGQETQYF
v_call: TRBV25-1; j_call: TRBJ1-2; clone_size: once; d_call: NA; cdr3_nt: TGTGCCAGCAGTGGGGTCCATGACCAAGACTATGGCTACACCTTC; cdr3_aa: CASSGVHDQDYGYTF
v_call: TRBV5-1; j_call: TRBJ2-1; clone_size: NA; d_call: NA; cdr3_nt: TGCGCCAGCAGCCCCCCCGGGACAAACTACAATGAGCAGTTCTTC; cdr3_aa: CASSPPGTNYNEQFF
v_call: TRBV5-5; j_call: TRBJ2-7; clone_size: NA; d_call: NA; cdr3_nt: TGTGCCAGCAGCTTATATTATGTGGACCCCACCTACGAGCAGTACTTC; cdr3_aa: CASSLYYVDPTYEQYF
v_call: TRBV28; j_call: TRBJ2-7; clone_size: NA; d_call: NA; cdr3_nt: TGTGCCAGCAGTTTTCCCCCCCCGGGGAACTCCTACGAGCAGTACTTC; cdr3_aa: CASSFPPPGNSYEQYF
v_call: TRBV21-1; j_call: TRBJ2-7; clone_size: NA; d_call: NA; cdr3_nt: TGTGCCAGCAGCAAAGAGGAAGGGCGGACTAGCGGTATCGAGCAGTACTTC; cdr3_aa: CASSKEEGRTSGIEQYF
v_call: TRBV7-9; j_call: TRBJ2-1; clone_size: NA; d_call: TRBD2; cdr3_nt: TGTGCCAGCAGCTCGGAGGAGGGCGGGAGCCCCTACAATGAGCAGTTCTTC; cdr3_aa: CASSSEEGGSPYNEQFF
v_call: TRBV28; j_call: TRBJ2-7; clone_size: NA; d_call: NA; cdr3_nt: TGTGCCAGCAGTTCGGGACGGAGTAAGTACGAGCAGTACTTC; cdr3_aa: CASSSGRSKYEQYF
v_call: TRBV6-1; j_call: TRBJ2-7; clone_size: NA; d_call: NA; cdr3_nt: TGTGCCAGCAGTGAAAGGGCAGGCCGAGATCGCTACGAGCAGTACTTC; cdr3_aa: CASSERAGRDRYEQYF
v_call: TRBV9; j_call: TRBJ2-5; clone_size: NA; d_call: TRBD2; cdr3_nt: TGTGCCAGCAGCGTAGAGCGAACTAGCGGGAGCTGGGGGACCCAGTACTTC; cdr3_aa: CASSVERTSGSWGTQYF
v_call: TRBV2; j_call: TRBJ2-7; clone_size: NA; d_call: NA; cdr3_nt: TGTGCCAGCAGTGAAACGCGCGACGAGCAGTACTTC; cdr3_aa: CASSETRDEQYF
v_call: TRBV4-1; j_call: TRBJ1-4; clone_size: NA; d_call: NA; cdr3_nt: TGCGCCAGCAGCCAACCGACAGGCCTCGAGGAAAAACTGTTTTTT; cdr3_aa: CASSQPTGLEEKLFF
v_call: TRBV5-6; j_call: TRBJ2-7; clone_size: NA; d_call: TRBD1; cdr3_nt: TGTGCCAGCAGCCCCACAGGGGTAATCTACGAGCAGTACTTC; cdr3_aa: CASSPTGVIYEQYF
v_call: TRBV6-1; j_call: TRBJ2-7; clone_size: NA; d_call: NA; cdr3_nt: TGTGCCAGCAGTGAAAGCCCGTTTCCGCGTGCCTACGAGCAGTACTTC; cdr3_aa: CASSESPFPRAYEQYF
v_call: TRBV2; j_call: TRBJ1-4; clone_size: NA; d_call: NA; cdr3_nt: TGTGCCAGCAGTGAAATCGGAGCCCGGACTAATGAAAAACTGTTTTTT; cdr3_aa: CASSEIGARTNEKLFF
v_call: TRBV7-9; j_call: TRBJ2-1; clone_size: NA; d_call: NA; cdr3_nt: TGTGCCAGCAGCTTAGAGGCCTATCTGGGGCAGTTCTTC; cdr3_aa: CASSLEAYLGQFF
v_call: TRBV14; j_call: TRBJ2-2; clone_size: few; d_call: NA; cdr3_nt: TGTGCCAGCAGCCAAGTTGGTAGCCCCGGGGAGCTGTTTTTT; cdr3_aa: CASSQVGSPGELFF
v_call: TRBV6-5; j_call: TRBJ1-1; clone_size: NA; d_call: NA; cdr3_nt: TGTGCCAGCAGTCTCGCCGGGAACACTGAAGCTTTCTTT; cdr3_aa: CASSLAGNTEAFF
v_call: TRBV4-1; j_call: TRBJ2-1; clone_size: few; d_call: TRBD2; cdr3_nt: TGCGCCAGCAGCCAAGATCAAACTAGCGGGTGGAATGAGCAGTTCTTC; cdr3_aa: CASSQDQTSGWNEQFF
v_call: TRBV28; j_call: TRBJ2-7; clone_size: NA; d_call: NA; cdr3_nt: TGTGCCAGCAGTTTGAGTGTAGGGGGACGGAGGGCGGAGGGACGTCTACGCGAGCAGTACTTC; cdr3_aa: CASSLSVGGRRAEGRLREQYF
v_call: TRBV2; j_call: TRBJ2-5; clone_size: NA; d_call: NA; cdr3_nt: TGTGCCAGCATTGGGGGCAGGGAGACCCAGTACTTC; cdr3_aa: CASIGGRETQYF
v_call: TRBV10-1; j_call: TRBJ1-1; clone_size: NA; d_call: NA; cdr3_nt: TGCGCCAGCAGTGAGTCGATTCTCACTGAAGCTTTCTTT; cdr3_aa: CASSESILTEAFF
v_call: TRBV28; j_call: TRBJ2-7; clone_size: NA; d_call: TRBD1; cdr3_nt: TGTGCCAGCAGTTTAGGCGACAGGGTCTCCTACGAGCAGTACTTC; cdr3_aa: CASSLGDRVSYEQYF
v_call: TRBV20-1; j_call: TRBJ2-3; clone_size: NA; d_call: NA; cdr3_nt: TGCAGTGCTTTCGGCGCAGATACGCAGTATTTT; cdr3_aa: CSAFGADTQYF
v_call: TRBV14; j_call: TRBJ2-3; clone_size: NA; d_call: NA; cdr3_nt: TGTGCCAGCAGCCAAGATCGCTTTAACACAGATACGCAGTATTTT; cdr3_aa: CASSQDRFNTDTQYF
v_call: TRBV27; j_call: TRBJ2-7; clone_size: once; d_call: TRBD1; cdr3_nt: TGTGCCAGCAGTTTAGGGAGACAGGGGGACGCCTACGAGCAGTACTTC; cdr3_aa: CASSLGRQGDAYEQYF
v_call: TRBV6-5; j_call: TRBJ1-1; clone_size: NA; d_call: NA; cdr3_nt: TGTGCCACCAGGATTTTGGGACTTACAGAAGCTTTCTTT; cdr3_aa: CATRILGLTEAFF
v_call: TRBV27; j_call: TRBJ2-3; clone_size: NA; d_call: TRBD2; cdr3_nt: TGTGCCAGCAATCTACTAGCGGGAGGCGCAGATACGCAGTATTTT; cdr3_aa: CASNLLAGGADTQYF
v_call: TRBV27; j_call: TRBJ2-7; clone_size: NA; d_call: NA; cdr3_nt: TGTGCCAGCAGTCCCGTGGGTGGGATCGTGCAGTACTTC; cdr3_aa: CASSPVGGIVQYF
v_call: TRBV7-9; j_call: TRBJ2-1; clone_size: NA; d_call: NA; cdr3_nt: TGTGCCAGCAGCTTAGCGCTACGGCCGGAGCAGTTCTTC; cdr3_aa: CASSLALRPEQFF
v_call: TRBV27; j_call: TRBJ2-1; clone_size: NA; d_call: TRBD2; cdr3_nt: TGTGCCAGCAGTTACGGGACTAGCAACAATGAGCAGTTCTTC; cdr3_aa: CASSYGTSNNEQFF
v_call: TRBV5-4; j_call: TRBJ1-1; clone_size: NA; d_call: NA; cdr3_nt: TGTGCCAGCAGCTTGGGCAGGGAAGCTTTCTTT; cdr3_aa: CASSLGREAFF
v_call: TRBV11-2; j_call: TRBJ2-1; clone_size: NA; d_call: TRBD2; cdr3_nt: TGTGCCAGCAGCCCTCTTAGTGGGACTAGCGGATACAATGAGCAGTTCTTC; cdr3_aa: CASSPLSGTSGYNEQFF
v_call: TRBV15; j_call: TRBJ2-3; clone_size: NA; d_call: TRBD2; cdr3_nt: TGTGCCACCAGCAACCGACTAGCGGGGAGCACAGATACGCAGTATTTT; cdr3_aa: CATSNRLAGSTDTQYF
v_call: TRBV27; j_call: TRBJ2-6; clone_size: NA; d_call: NA; cdr3_nt: TGTGCCAGCAGTCCAGGATCTGGGGCCAACGTCCTGACTTTC; cdr3_aa: CASSPGSGANVLTF
v_call: TRBV30; j_call: TRBJ2-7; clone_size: NA; d_call: TRBD1; cdr3_nt: TGTGCCTGGGGCTCCGGGACAGGCCTTTGGGAGCAGTACTTC; cdr3_aa: CAWGSGTGLWEQYF
v_call: TRBV6-1; j_call: TRBJ1-5; clone_size: NA; d_call: NA; cdr3_nt: TGTGCCAGCAGTGAGGAGGGGCGGCCTTGGCCCCAGCATTTT; cdr3_aa: CASSEEGRPWPQHF
v_call: TRBV19; j_call: TRBJ1-2; clone_size: NA; d_call: NA; cdr3_nt: TGTGCCAGTAGTATTTTTCCACCTCAGAAGGGGGCTAACTATGGCTACACCTTC; cdr3_aa: CASSIFPPQKGANYGYTF
v_call: TRBV4-1; j_call: TRBJ1-4; clone_size: NA; d_call: NA; cdr3_nt: TGCGCCAGCAGCCAAGAAAACAGGGCGGGTAATGAAAAACTGTTTTTT; cdr3_aa: CASSQENRAGNEKLFF
v_call: TRBV4-3; j_call: TRBJ2-5; clone_size: once; d_call: NA; cdr3_nt: TGCGCCAGCAGCCAAGCAGGCAGGGGATTAGAAGAGACCCAGTACTTC; cdr3_aa: CASSQAGRGLEETQYF
v_call: TRBV27; j_call: TRBJ2-7; clone_size: NA; d_call: TRBD2; cdr3_nt: TGTGCCAGCAGTTCGGGGGGGAGCGGCAGTCTGTACTTC; cdr3_aa: CASSSGGSGSLYF
v_call: TRBV9; j_call: TRBJ2-5; clone_size: once; d_call: TRBD2; cdr3_nt: TGTGCCAGCAGCCCCCTTGGGAGGGTCCAAGAGACCCAGTACTTC; cdr3_aa: CASSPLGRVQETQYF
v_call: TRBV19; j_call: TRBJ1-1; clone_size: NA; d_call: NA; cdr3_nt: TGTGCCAGTAGTACTGCAGTGAACACTGAAGCTTTCTTT; cdr3_aa: CASSTAVNTEAFF
v_call: TRBV6-5; j_call: TRBJ2-1; clone_size: NA; d_call: NA; cdr3_nt: TGTGCCAGCCTTATGGGGGAGTTGGGTGAGCAGTTCTTC; cdr3_aa: CASLMGELGEQFF
v_call: TRBV27; j_call: TRBJ2-7; clone_size: few; d_call: NA; cdr3_nt: TGTGCCAGCAGTTTAGGTTACGAGCAGTACTTC; cdr3_aa: CASSLGYEQYF
v_call: TRBV7-9; j_call: TRBJ2-7; clone_size: few; d_call: TRBD2; cdr3_nt: TGTGCCAGCAGCTCAAAAGGAGGGACTAGCGGGAGGAGTTCCTACGAGCAGTACTTC; cdr3_aa: CASSSKGGTSGRSSYEQYF
v_call: TRBV11-3; j_call: TRBJ1-2; clone_size: NA; d_call: TRBD1; cdr3_nt: TGTGCCAGCAGCGGACAGGGGGCAGATGGCTACACCTTC; cdr3_aa: CASSGQGADGYTF
v_call: TRBV2; j_call: TRBJ1-1; clone_size: NA; d_call: NA; cdr3_nt: TGTGCCAGCAGGTTCCTCATGGGGACTGAAGCTTTCTTT; cdr3_aa: CASRFLMGTEAFF
v_call: TRBV6-6; j_call: TRBJ2-1; clone_size: NA; d_call: NA; cdr3_nt: TGTGCCAGCGGACTTAGTGAGCAGTTCTTC; cdr3_aa: CASGLSEQFF
v_call: TRBV5-1; j_call: TRBJ2-5; clone_size: NA; d_call: NA; cdr3_nt: TGCGCCAGCAGCACCAGGAAGGTGGGGGTAGAGACCCAGTACTTC; cdr3_aa: CASSTRKVGVETQYF